This T cell receptor (beta chain) was identified during a study of early T cells in non-severe SARS-CoV-2 infection. Looking at the study overall: Chains from this unsorted whole-blood bulk RNA could not be paired. Study observations and caveats: A preference for anti-spike CD8 responses marked VDJdb matching, which missed private and CD4 specificities.

The CDR3 has 15 residues. The ends lost 2 bases at V and 7 bases at J; junction bases unmatched: 9. Germline CDR1 is SGHRS and CDR2 is YFSETQ. At least ten counts were recorded for this clonotype. The antigen remains unidentified. Unique molecular identifiers were added to individual cDNA molecules. TCRdb processed the 5' RACE reads anew with MiXCR; each CDR3 protein has one entry. The sample lists tens of thousands of distinct CDR3 sequences; around 12% were seen once. Material for sequencing was whole blood. The receptor was isolated from an adult who was a healthcare worker with PCR-confirmed SARS-CoV-2 infection or an uninfected control (not recorded which). The genes are TRBV5-1 and TRBJ1-5, with TRBD1 matching over 7 bases. The CDR3 sequence is CASSFSGGGGQPQHF. For the CDR3, the DNA is TGCGCCAGCAGCTTTTCAGGGGGAGGCGGCCAGCCCCAGCATTTT. The full variable domain, in which reference TRBV5-1 and TRBJ1-5 provide the parts outside the CDR3, is KAGVTQTPRYLIKTRGQQVTLSCSPISGHRSVSWYQQTPGQGLQFLFEYFSETQRNKGNFPGRFSGRQFSNSRSEMNVSTLELGDSALYLCASSFSGGGGQPQHFGDGTRLSIL.